This TCR beta chain was recorded in a study of neurological immune-mediated disorders. Overall study findings and caveats: The greatest degree of TCR clonal expansion was observed in HTLV-1-associated myelopathy, with the lowest in multiple sclerosis, below that of healthy controls.

Time point given: longitudinal time-point 2. Template-switch 5'RACE cDNA synthesis added a 10-nucleotide unique molecular identifier. One entry per CDR3 protein results from TCRdb running MiXCR on the 5' RACE reads. The data contain about 60,000 distinct CDR3 sequences, roughly 9.7% of them singletons. This CDR3 comprises 12 residues. Germline CDR1 SGHTA, CDR2 FQGNSA. Trimming removed 3 bases from V and 6 bases from J, with 7 bases in between. This clonotype was found many times. The antigen is undetermined. Sequencing input: PBMCs. V is TRBV7-2 and J is TRBJ2-3; possibly TRBD1 for D (5 bases). This sequence originates from a man aged 25-40 years in good health. The CDR3 region is CASSLKGDTQYF. CDR3 bases: TGTGCCAGCAGCTTGAAGGGGGATACGCAGTATTTT.